This T cell receptor beta chain was observed in a study of shared clonotypes between healthy human individuals. Study context: In total, the donors were a couple of women and a few men aged 18 to 49.

About this clone: What it recognizes is unknown.

Assay: immunoSEQ multiplex PCR; the TCRdb copy retains only in-frame clones and omits some. This table has some 580,000 clones, roughly 97% appearing once. Memory CD4+ cells were the fraction left after CD45RA+ naive selection. Study-level points and caveats: There were few donors, and this limited the genetic and exposure-history diversity represented.

The sequencing sample was made of naive CD4+ T cells sorted from blood. Subset given: CD45RA+ positively selected. This clonotype originated in a woman aged 30 to 39 in good health.

The CDR3 is CASSLEDKQFF. The CDR3, as DNA: TGCGCCAGCAGCTTGGAGGACAAGCAGTTCTTC. The chain couples TRBV5-1 to TRBJ2-1, with TRBD1 as a possible D gene (5 bases). CDR1 SGHRS and CDR2 YFSETQ come from the germline V gene. V lost 0 bases to trimming and J lost 11 bases, with 6 bases between them. The CDR3 totals 11 residues.